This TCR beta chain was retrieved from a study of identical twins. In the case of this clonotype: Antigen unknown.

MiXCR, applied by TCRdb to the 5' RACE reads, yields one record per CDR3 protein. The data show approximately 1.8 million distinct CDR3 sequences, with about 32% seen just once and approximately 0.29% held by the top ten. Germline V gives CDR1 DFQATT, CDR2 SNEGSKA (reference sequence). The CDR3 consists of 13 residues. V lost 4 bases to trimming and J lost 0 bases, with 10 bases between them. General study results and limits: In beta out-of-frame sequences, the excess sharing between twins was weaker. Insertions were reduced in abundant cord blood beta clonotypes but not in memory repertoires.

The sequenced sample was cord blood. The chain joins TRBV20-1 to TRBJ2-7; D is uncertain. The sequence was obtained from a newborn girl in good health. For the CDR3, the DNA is TGCAGTGCTACCCCGGACGCCTCCTACGAGCAGTACTTC. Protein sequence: CSATPDASYEQYF.